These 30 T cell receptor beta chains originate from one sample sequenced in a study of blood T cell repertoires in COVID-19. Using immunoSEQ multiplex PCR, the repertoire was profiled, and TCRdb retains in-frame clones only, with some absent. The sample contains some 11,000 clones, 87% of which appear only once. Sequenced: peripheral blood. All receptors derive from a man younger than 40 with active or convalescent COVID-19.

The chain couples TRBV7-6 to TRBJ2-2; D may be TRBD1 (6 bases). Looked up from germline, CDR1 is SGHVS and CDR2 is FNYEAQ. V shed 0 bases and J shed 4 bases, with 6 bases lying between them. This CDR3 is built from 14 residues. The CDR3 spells CASSLARGTGELFF. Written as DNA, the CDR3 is TGTGCCAGCAGCTTAGCCAGGGGCACCGGGGAGCTGTTTTTT.

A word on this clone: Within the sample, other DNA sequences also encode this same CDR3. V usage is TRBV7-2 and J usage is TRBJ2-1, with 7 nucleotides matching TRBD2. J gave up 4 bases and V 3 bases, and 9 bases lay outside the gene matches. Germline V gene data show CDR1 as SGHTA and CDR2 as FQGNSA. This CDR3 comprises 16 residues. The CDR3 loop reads CASSFGRDYLYNEQFF. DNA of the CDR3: TGTGCCAGCAGCTTCGGGCGGGACTACCTATACAATGAGCAGTTCTTC.

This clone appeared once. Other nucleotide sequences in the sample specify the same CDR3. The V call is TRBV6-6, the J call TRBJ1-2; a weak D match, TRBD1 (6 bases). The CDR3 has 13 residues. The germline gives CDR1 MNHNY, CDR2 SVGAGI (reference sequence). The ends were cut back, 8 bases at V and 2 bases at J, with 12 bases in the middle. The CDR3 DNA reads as TGTGCCAGCTCGAGGGACATCAACTATGGCTACACCTTC. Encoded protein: CASSRDINYGYTF.

The CDR3 sequence is CASSQAGWLASGSGELFF. The CDR3 coding sequence is TGTGCCAGCAGCCAAGCCGGTTGGTTGGCTAGCGGCTCCGGGGAGCTGTTTTTT. The chain is built from TRBV3-1 (or the pseudogene TRBV3-2) and TRBJ2-2, with 7 bases fitting TRBD2. CDR1 is LGHDT, CDR2 YNNKEL, per germline (reference sequence). With V trimmed by 1 base and J by 6 bases, 14 bases remained unmatched. CDR3 size: 18 residues.

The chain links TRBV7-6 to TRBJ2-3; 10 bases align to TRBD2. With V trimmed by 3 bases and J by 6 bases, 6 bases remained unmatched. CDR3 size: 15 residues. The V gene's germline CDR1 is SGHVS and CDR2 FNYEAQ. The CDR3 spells CASSFYSGGADTQYF. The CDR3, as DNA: TGTGCCAGCAGCTTTTACAGCGGGGGGGCCGATACGCAGTATTTT.

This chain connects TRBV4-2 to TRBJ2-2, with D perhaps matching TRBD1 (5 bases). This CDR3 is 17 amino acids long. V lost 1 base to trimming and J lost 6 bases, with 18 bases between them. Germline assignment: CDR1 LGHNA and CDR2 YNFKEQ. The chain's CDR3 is CASSQAVTGRASGELFF. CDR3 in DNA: TGTGCCAGCAGCCAAGCCGTCACAGGTAGAGCCTCCGGGGAGCTGTTTTTT.

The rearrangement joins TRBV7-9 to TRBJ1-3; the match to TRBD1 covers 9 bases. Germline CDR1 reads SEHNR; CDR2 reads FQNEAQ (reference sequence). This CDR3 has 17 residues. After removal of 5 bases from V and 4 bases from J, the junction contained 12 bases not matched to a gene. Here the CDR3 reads CASSRTGTGFAGNTIYF. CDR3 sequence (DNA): TGTGCCAGCAGCCGAACCGGGACAGGGTTCGCGGGAAACACCATATATTTT. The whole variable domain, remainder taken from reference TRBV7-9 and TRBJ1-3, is DTGVSQNPRHKITKRGQNVTFRCDPISEHNRLYWYRQTLGQGPEFLTYFQNEAQLEKSRLLSDRFSAERPKGSFSTLEIQRTEQGDSAMYLCASSRTGTGFAGNTIYFGEGSWLTVV.

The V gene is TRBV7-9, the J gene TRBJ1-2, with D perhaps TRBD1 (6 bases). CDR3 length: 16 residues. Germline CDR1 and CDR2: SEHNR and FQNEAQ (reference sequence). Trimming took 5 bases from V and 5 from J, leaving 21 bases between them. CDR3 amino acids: CASSPGAGLEGYGYTF. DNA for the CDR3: TGTGCCAGCAGCCCAGGGGCAGGCCTCGAGGGTTATGGCTACACCTTC.

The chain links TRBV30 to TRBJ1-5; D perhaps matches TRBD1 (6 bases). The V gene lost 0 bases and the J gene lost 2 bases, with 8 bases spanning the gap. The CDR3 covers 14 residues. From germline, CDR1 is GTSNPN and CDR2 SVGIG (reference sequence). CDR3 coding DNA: TGTGCCTGGAGTGTACAGGGAGGCAATCAGCCCCAGCATTTT. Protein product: CAWSVQGGNQPQHF.

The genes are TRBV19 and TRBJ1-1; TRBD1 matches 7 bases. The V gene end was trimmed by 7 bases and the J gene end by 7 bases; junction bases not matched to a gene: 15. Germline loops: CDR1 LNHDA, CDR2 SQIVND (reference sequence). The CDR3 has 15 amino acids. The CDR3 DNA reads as TGTGCCAGTAAAACTGGACAGGATCGGGGAGGTGAAGCTTTCTTT. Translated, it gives CASKTGQDRGGEAFF. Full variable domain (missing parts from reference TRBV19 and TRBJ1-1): DGGITQSPKYLFRKEGQNVTLSCEQNLNHDAMYWYRQDPGQGLRLIYYSQIVNDFQKGDIAEGYSVSREKKESFPLTVTSAQKNPTAFYLCASKTGQDRGGEAFFGQGTRLTVV.

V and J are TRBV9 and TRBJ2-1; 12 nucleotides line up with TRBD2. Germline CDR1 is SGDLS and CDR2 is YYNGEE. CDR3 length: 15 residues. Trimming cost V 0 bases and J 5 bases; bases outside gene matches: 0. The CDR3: CASSVASGGDNEQFF. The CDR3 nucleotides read TGTGCCAGCAGCGTAGCTAGCGGGGGGGACAATGAGCAGTTCTTC.

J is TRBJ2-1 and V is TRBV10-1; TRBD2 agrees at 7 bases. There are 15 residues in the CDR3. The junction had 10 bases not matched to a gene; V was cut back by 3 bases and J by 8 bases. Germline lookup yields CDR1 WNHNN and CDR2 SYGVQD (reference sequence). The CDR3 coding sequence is TGCGCCAGCAGTGAAATAGCGGGCCCGTTCGATGAGCAGTTCTTC. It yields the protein CASSEIAGPFDEQFF.

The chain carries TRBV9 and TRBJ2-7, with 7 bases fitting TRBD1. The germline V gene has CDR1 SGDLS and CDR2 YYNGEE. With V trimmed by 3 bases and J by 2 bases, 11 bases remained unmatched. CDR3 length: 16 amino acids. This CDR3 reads CASSGSKTGPTYEQYF. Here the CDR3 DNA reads TGTGCCAGCAGCGGCTCAAAGACAGGGCCCACCTACGAGCAGTACTTC.

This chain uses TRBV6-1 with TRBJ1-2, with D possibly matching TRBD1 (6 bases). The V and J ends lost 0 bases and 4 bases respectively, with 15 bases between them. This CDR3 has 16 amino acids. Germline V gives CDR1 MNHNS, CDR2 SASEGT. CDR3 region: CASSEAPDGQLYGYTF. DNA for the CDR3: TGTGCCAGCAGTGAAGCGCCCGACGGACAGCTCTATGGCTACACCTTC.

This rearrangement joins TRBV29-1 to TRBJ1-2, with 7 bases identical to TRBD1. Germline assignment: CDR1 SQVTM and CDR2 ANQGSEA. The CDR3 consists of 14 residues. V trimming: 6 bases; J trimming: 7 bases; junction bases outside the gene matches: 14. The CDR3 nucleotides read TGCAGCGTCGCCCAGAGGGGGCATATCGGTGGCTACACCTTC. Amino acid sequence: CSVAQRGHIGGYTF.

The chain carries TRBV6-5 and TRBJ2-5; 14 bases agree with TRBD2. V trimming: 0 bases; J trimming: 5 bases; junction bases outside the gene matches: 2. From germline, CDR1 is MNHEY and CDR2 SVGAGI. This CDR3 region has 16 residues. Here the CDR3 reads CASSYSGTSGGETQYF. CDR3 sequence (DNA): TGTGCCAGCAGTTACTCCGGGACTAGCGGGGGCGAGACCCAGTACTTC.

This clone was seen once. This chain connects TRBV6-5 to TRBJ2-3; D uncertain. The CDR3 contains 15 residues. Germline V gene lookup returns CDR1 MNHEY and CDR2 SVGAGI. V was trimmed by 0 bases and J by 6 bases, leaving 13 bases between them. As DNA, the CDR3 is TGTGCCAGCAGTTACTCGCATGGTAGTGCGGATACGCAGTATTTT. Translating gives CASSYSHGSADTQYF.

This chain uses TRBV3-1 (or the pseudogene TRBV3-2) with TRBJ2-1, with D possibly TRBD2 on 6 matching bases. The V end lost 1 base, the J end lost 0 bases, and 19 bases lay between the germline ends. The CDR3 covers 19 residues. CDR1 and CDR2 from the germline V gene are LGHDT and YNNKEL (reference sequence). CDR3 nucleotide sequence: TGTGCCAGCAGCCAAGCGGGTGGAAGGGCGGGGAGCTCCTACAATGAGCAGTTCTTC. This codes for CASSQAGGRAGSSYNEQFF.

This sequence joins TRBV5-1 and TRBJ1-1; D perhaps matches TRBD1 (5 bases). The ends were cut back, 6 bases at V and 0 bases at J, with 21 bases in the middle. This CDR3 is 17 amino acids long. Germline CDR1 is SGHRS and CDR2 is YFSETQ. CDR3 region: CASTPPGRGALNTEAFF. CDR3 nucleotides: TGCGCCAGCACCCCCCCGGGGAGGGGAGCCTTGAACACTGAAGCTTTCTTT.

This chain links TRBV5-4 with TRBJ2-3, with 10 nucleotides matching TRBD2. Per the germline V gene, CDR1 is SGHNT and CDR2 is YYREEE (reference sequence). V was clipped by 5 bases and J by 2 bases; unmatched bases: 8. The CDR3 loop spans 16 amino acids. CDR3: CASSSGTSVNTDTQYF. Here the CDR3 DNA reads TGTGCCAGCAGTTCCGGGACTAGCGTGAACACAGATACGCAGTATTTT.

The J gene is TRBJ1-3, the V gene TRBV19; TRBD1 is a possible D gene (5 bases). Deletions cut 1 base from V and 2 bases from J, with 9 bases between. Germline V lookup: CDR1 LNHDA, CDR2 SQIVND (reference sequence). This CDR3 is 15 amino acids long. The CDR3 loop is CASSIGKGPGNTIYF. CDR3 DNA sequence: TGTGCCAGTAGTATAGGGAAGGGGCCTGGAAACACCATATATTTT. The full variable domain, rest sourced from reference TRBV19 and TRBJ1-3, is DGGITQSPKYLFRKEGQNVTLSCEQNLNHDAMYWYRQDPGQGLRLIYYSQIVNDFQKGDIAEGYSVSREKKESFPLTVTSAQKNPTAFYLCASSIGKGPGNTIYFGEGSWLTVV.

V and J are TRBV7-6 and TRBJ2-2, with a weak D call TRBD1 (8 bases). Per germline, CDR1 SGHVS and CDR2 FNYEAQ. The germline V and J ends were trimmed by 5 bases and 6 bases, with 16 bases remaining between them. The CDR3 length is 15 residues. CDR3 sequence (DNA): TGTGCCAGCAGCGGACAGGGAGGGTCCGCCGGGGAGCTGTTTTTT. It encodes CASSGQGGSAGELFF.

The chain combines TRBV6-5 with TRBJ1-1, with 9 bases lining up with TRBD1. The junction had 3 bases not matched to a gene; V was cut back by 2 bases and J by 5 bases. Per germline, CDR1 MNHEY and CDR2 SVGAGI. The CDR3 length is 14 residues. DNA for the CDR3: TGTGCCAGCAGTTACGGGACAGGGTGGACTGAAGCTTTCTTT. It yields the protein CASSYGTGWTEAFF.

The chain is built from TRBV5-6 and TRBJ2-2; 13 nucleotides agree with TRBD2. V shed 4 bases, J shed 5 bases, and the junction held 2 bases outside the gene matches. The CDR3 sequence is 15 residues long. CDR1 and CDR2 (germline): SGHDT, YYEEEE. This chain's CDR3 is CASSRGLAGTGELFF. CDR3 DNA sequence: TGTGCCAGCAGCCGGGGACTAGCGGGGACCGGGGAGCTGTTTTTT.

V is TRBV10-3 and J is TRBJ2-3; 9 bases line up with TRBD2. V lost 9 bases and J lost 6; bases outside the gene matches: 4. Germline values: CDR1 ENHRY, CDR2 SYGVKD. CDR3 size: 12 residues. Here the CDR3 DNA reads TGTGCCATGGGACTAGCACGGGATACGCAGTATTTT. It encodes CAMGLARDTQYF.

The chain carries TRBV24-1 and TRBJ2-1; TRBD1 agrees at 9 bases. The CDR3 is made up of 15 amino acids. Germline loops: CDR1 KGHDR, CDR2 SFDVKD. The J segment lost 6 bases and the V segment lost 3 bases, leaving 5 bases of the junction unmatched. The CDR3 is CATSDRDRVVNEQFF. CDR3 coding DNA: TGTGCCACCAGTGATAGGGACAGGGTGGTCAATGAGCAGTTCTTC.

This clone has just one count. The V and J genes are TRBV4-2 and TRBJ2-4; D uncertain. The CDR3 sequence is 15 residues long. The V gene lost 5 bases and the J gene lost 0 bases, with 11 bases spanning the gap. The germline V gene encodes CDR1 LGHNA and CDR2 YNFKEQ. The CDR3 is CASSYHGGAKNIQYF. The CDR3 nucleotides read TGTGCCAGCAGCTACCACGGCGGAGCCAAAAACATTCAGTACTTC.

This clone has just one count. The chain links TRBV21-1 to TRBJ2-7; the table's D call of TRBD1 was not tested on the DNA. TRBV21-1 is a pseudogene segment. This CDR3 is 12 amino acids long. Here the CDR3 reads CASLRGPYEQYV. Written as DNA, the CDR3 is TGTGCCAGCCTTAGGGGGCCCTACGAGCAGTACGTC.

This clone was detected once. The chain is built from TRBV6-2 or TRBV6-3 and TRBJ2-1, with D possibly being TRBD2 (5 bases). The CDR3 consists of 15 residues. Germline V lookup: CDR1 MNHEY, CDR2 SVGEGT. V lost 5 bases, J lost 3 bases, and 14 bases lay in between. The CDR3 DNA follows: TGTGCCAGCAGTCCCGGGATCCAGCGCTACAATGAGCAGTTCTTC. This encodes CASSPGIQRYNEQFF.

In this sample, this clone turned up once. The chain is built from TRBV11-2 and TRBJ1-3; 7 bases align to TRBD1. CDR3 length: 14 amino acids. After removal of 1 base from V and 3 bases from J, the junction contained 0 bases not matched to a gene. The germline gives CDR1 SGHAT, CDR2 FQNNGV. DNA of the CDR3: TGTGCCAGCAGCTTAGCAGGGGGTGGAAACACCATATATTTT. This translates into CASSLAGGGNTIYF.